The 3 T cell receptor beta chains presented below share a single source sample, sequenced in a study of neoadjuvant anti-PD-1 for oral cavity cancer. Clones were sequenced by immunoSEQ multiplex PCR, and TCRdb holds only the in-frame ones, with some missing. The sample records 55,000 to 75,000 clones, approximately 87% being singletons. Time point reported: after neoadjuvant nivolumab, at surgical resection. The sequencing used PBMCs, collected after nivolumab (anti-PD-1) treatment. The receptors here all came from a person between 35 and 79 years old with oral cavity squamous cell carcinoma.

The sample holds one count of this clone. The chain recombines TRBV2 with TRBJ1-2; D call uncertain. This CDR3 has 14 amino acids. Germline V lookup: CDR1 SNHLY, CDR2 FYNNEI. V lost 2 bases and J lost 4, with 11 bases in between. The CDR3 DNA is TGTGCCAGCAGTGAAAGGGAGGGTACCTATGGCTACACCTTC. Translating gives CASSEREGTYGYTF.

The V call is TRBV28, the J call TRBJ1-1, with no clear D. The CDR3 contains 14 residues. V lost 11 bases, J lost 2 bases, and 18 bases lay in between. Germline V gives CDR1 MDHEN, CDR2 SYDVKM. CDR3 sequence: CASWHLAGNTEAFF. The CDR3 bases are TGTGCCTCGTGGCACCTGGCCGGAAACACTGAAGCTTTCTTT.

The CDR3 nucleotides read TGTGCCAGCAGCCCGACCGGGACTAGCGGGCTAGATGAGCAGTTCTTC. Its protein product is CASSPTGTSGLDEQFF. The rearrangement uses TRBV11-3 and TRBJ2-1, with TRBD2 identical over 12 bases. V gave up 5 bases and J gave up 8 bases; unmatched junction bases: 10. The CDR3 consists of 16 residues. The germline gives CDR1 SGHNT, CDR2 YENEEA.